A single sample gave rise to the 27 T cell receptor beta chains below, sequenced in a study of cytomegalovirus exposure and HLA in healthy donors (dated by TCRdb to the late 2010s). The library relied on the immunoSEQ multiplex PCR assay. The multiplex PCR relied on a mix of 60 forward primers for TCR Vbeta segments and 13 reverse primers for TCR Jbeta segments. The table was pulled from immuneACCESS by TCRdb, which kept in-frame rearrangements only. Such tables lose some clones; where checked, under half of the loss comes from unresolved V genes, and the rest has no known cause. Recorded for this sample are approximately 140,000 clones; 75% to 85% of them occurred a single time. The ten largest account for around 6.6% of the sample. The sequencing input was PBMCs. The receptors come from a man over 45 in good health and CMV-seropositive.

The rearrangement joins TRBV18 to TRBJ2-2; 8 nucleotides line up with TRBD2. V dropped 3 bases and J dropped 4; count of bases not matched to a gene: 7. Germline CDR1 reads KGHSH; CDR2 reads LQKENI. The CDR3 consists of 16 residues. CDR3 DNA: TGTGCCAGCTCACCGCTAGCGGGTCCTGTCACCGGGGAGCTGTTTTTT. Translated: CASSPLAGPVTGELFF.

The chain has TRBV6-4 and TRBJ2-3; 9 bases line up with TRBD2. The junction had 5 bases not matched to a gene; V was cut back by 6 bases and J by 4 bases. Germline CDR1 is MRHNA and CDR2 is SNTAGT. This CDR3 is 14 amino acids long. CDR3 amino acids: CASRVSGSADTQYF. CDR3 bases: TGTGCCAGCAGGGTTAGCGGGAGTGCAGATACGCAGTATTTT.

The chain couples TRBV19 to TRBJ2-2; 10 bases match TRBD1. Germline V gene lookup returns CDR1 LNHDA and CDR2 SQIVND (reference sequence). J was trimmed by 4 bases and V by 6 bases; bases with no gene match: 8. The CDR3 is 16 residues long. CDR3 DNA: TGTGCCAGTAGCATCCCGGACAGGGGGAGCACCGGGGAGCTGTTTTTT. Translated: CASSIPDRGSTGELFF.

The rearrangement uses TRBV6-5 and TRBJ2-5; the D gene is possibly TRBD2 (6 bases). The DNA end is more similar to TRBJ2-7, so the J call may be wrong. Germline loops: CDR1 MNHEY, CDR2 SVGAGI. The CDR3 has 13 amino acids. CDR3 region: CASSFGRDYEQYF. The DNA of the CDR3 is TGTGCCAGCAGTTTCGGGCGGGACTACGAGCAGTACTTC.

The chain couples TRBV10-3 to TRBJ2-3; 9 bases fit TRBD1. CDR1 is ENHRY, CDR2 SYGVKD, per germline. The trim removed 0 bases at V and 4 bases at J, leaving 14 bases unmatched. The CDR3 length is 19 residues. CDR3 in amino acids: CAISESTRGVGQGSDTQYF. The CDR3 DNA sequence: TGTGCCATCAGTGAGTCGACAAGGGGCGTGGGACAGGGCTCAGATACGCAGTATTTT.

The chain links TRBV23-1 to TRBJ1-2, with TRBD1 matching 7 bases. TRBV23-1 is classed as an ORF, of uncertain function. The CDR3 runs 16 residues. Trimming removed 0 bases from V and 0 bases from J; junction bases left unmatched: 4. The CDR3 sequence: CASSQSRGPPNYGYTF. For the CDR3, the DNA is TGCGCCAGCAGTCAATCGAGGGGGCCACCTAACTATGGCTACACCTTC.

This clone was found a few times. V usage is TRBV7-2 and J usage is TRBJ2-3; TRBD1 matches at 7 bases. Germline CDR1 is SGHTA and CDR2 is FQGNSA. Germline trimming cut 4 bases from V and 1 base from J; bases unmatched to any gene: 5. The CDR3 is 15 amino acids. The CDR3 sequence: CASSSPDRGTDTQYF. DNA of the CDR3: TGTGCCAGCAGCTCCCCCGACAGGGGCACAGATACGCAGTATTTT.

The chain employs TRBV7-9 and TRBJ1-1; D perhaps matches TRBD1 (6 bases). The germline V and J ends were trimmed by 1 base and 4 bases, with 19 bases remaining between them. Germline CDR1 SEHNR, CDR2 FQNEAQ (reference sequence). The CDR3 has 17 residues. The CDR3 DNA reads TGTGCCAGCAGCTTAGAATTTGCGGGGGCGCCGTTCACTGAAGCTTTCTTT. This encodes CASSLEFAGAPFTEAFF.

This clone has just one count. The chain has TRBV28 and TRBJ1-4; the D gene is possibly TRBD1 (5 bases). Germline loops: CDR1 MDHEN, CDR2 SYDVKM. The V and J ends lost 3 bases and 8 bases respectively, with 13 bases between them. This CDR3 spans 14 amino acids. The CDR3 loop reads CASSFTDNREKLFF. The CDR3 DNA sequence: TGTGCCAGCAGTTTTACGGACAATCGGGAAAAACTGTTTTTT.

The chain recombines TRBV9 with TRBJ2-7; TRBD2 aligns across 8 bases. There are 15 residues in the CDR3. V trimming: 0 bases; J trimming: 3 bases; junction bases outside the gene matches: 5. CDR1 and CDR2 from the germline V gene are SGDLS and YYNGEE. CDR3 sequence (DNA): TGTGCCAGCAGCGTAGGAGGACTAGCCCTCTACGAGCAGTACTTC. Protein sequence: CASSVGGLALYEQYF.

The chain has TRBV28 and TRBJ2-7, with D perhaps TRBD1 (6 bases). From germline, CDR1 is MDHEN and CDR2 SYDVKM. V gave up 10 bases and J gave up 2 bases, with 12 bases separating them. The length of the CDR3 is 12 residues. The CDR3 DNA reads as TGTGCCACCCGAGGGGGTGCCTACGAGCAGTACTTC. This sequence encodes CATRGGAYEQYF.

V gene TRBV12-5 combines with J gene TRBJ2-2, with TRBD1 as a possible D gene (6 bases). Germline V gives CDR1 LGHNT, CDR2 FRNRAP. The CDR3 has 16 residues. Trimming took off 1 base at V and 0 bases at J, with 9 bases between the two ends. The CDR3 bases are TGTGCTAGTGGTTTGGGAAAGGGGGCGAACACCGGGGAGCTGTTTTTT. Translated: CASGLGKGANTGELFF.

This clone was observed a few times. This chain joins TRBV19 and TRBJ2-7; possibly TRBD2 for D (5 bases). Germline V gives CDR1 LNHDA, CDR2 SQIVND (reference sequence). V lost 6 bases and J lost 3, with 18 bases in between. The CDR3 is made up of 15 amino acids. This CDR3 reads CASSQSGGRIYEQYF. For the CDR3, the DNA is TGTGCCAGTAGCCAATCCGGAGGTAGAATCTACGAGCAGTACTTC.

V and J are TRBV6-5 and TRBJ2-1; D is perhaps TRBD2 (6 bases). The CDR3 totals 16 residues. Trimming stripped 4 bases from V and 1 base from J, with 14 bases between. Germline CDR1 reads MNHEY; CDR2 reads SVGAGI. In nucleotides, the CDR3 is TGTGCCAGCAGTTTAGGACTACCGCTATCCTACAATGAGCAGTTCTTC. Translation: CASSLGLPLSYNEQFF.

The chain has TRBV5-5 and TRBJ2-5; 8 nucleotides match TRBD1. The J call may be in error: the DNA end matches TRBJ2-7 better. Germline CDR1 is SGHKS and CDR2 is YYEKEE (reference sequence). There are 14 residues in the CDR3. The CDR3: CASSFPGGGNEQYF. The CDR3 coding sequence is TGTGCCAGCAGCTTCCCAGGGGGCGGAAACGAGCAGTACTTC.

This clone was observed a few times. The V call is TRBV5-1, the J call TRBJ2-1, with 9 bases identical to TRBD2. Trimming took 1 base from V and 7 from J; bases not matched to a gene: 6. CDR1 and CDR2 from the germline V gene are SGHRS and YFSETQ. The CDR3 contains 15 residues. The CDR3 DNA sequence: TGCGCCAGCAGCTTGTTAGCGGGAGAGCCGAATGAGCAGTTCTTC. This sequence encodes CASSLLAGEPNEQFF.

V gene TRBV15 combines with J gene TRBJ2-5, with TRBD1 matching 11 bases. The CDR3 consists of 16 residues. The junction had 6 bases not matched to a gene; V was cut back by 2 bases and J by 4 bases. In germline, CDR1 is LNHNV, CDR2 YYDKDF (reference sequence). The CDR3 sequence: CATSRPGQGAGETQYF. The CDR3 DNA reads TGTGCCACCAGCAGACCCGGACAGGGGGCAGGAGAGACCCAGTACTTC.

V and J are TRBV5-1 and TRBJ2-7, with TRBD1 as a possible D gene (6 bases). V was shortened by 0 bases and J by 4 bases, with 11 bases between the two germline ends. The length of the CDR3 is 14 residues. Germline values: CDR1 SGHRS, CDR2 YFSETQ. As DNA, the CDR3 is TGCGCCAGCAGCTTGGGGGGGCGGTGGTACGAGCAGTACTTC. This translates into CASSLGGRWYEQYF.

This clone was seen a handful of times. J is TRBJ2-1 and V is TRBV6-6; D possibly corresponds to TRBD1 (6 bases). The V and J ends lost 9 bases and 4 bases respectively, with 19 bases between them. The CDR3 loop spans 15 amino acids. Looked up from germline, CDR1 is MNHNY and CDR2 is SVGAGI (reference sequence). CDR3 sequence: CASFRNRVSYNEQFF. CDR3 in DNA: TGTGCCAGTTTTAGAAACAGGGTTTCGTACAATGAGCAGTTCTTC.

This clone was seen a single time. The CDR3 spells CASRQTATRLYSNQPQHF. The CDR3 DNA is TGTGCCAGCAGGCAGACAGCTACCCGCCTCTATAGCAATCAGCCCCAGCATTTT. The chain couples TRBV6-4 to TRBJ1-5; D may be TRBD1 (5 bases). In germline, CDR1 is MRHNA, CDR2 SNTAGT. V was pared by 6 bases and J by 0 bases, with 21 bases between. This CDR3 has 18 residues.

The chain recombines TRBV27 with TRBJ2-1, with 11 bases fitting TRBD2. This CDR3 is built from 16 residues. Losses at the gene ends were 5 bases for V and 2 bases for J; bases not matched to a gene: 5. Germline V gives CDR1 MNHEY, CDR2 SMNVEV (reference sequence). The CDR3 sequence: CASSLLAGGPYNEQFF. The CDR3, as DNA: TGTGCCAGCAGTCTCTTAGCGGGAGGGCCCTACAATGAGCAGTTCTTC.

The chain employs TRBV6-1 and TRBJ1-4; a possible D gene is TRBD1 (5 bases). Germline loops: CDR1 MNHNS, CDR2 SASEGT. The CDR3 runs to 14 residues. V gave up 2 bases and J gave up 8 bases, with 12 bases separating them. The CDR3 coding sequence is TGTGCCAGCAGTGAACGGGGGGTGGAAGAAAAACTGTTTTTT. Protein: CASSERGVEEKLFF.

The chain's CDR3 is CASSFTYRRQGYTEAFF. In DNA, the CDR3 is TGTGCCAGCAGCTTTACCTATAGGAGACAGGGGTACACTGAAGCTTTCTTT. This chain uses TRBV11-1 with TRBJ1-1; 8 bases are a match to TRBD1. Germline CDR1 SGHAT, CDR2 FQDESV (reference sequence). The CDR3 extends over 17 amino acids. J lost 3 bases, V lost 3 bases, and 12 bases had no gene match.

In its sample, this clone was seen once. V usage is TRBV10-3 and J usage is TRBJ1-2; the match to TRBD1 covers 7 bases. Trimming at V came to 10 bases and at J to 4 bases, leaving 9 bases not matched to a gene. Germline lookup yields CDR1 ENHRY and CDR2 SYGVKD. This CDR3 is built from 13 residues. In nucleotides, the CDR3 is TGTGCCACCGAAGACAGGGCTGTCTATGGCTACACCTTC. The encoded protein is CATEDRAVYGYTF.

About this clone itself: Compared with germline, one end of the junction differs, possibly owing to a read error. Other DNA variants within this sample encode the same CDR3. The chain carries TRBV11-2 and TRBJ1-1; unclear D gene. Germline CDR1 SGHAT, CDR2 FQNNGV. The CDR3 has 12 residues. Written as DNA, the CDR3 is TGTGCCAGCAGCAAAACTCTAACTGAGGCTTTCTTT. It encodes CASSKTLTEAFF.

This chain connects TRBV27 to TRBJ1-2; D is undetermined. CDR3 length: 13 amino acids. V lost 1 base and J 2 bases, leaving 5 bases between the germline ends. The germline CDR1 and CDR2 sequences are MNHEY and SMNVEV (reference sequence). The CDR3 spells CASSLYENYGYTF. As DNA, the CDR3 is TGTGCCAGCAGTTTATACGAGAACTATGGCTACACCTTC.

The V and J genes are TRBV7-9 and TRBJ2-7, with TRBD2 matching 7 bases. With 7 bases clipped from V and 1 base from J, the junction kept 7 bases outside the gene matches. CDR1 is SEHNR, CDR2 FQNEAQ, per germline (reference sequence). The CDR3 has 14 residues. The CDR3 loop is CASNTGTMSYEQYF. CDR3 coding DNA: TGTGCCAGCAACACCGGGACTATGTCCTACGAGCAGTACTTC.